The 27 T cell receptor beta chains reported below all come from one sample, sequenced in a study of T cell responses to AZD1222 COVID-19 vaccine. Using immunoSEQ multiplex PCR, the repertoire was profiled, and TCRdb retains in-frame clones only, with some absent. The sample yields about 100,000 clones, roughly 86% seen once. Sequences were derived from peripheral blood, sampled 28 days after the second dose of the MenACWY control vaccine. These receptors were obtained from an adult who received the MenACWY meningococcal vaccine as a control.

V and J are TRBV6-2 or TRBV6-3 and TRBJ2-1; D might be TRBD2 (6 bases). Germline lookup yields CDR1 MNHEY and CDR2 SVGEGT. Trimming removed 5 bases from V and 7 bases from J, with 18 bases in between. This CDR3 spans 15 amino acids. The DNA of the CDR3 is TGTGCCAGCAGTACCCGGGACTTCACGGGGAATGAGCAGTTCTTC. Translation: CASSTRDFTGNEQFF.

The chain carries TRBV6-5 and TRBJ1-5; D is ambiguous. The CDR3 runs 13 residues. Germline assignment: CDR1 MNHEY and CDR2 SVGAGI. Trimming removed 6 bases from V and 1 base from J, with 7 bases in between. This CDR3 is CASSHLSNQPQHF. Written as DNA, the CDR3 is TGTGCCAGCAGCCACCTCAGCAATCAGCCCCAGCATTTT.

This chain uses TRBV9 with TRBJ1-3; TRBD1 might be the D (6 bases). V was cut by 2 bases and J by 0 bases, with 15 bases left in between. The V gene's germline CDR1 is SGDLS and CDR2 YYNGEE. There are 17 residues in the CDR3. The CDR3 reads CASSVGTGIDSGNTIYF. Written as DNA, the CDR3 is TGTGCCAGCAGCGTTGGAACAGGGATCGACTCTGGAAACACCATATATTTT.

The chain joins TRBV28 to TRBJ2-7; tentatively, D is TRBD2 (7 bases). The V end was cut by 8 bases, the J end by 5 bases, with 25 bases between. The CDR3 is 16 amino acids. CDR1 MDHEN and CDR2 SYDVKM come from the germline V gene. The CDR3 DNA reads TGTGCCAGCCCCAAGGGGGGGGGCGTCCCTTGGGACGAGCAGTACTTC. Translated, it gives CASPKGGGVPWDEQYF.

This sequence joins TRBV6-5 and TRBJ1-5; weak D call: TRBD1 (5 bases). The CDR3 spans 15 residues. V was cut by 0 bases and J by 5 bases, with 11 bases left in between. Per the germline V gene, CDR1 is MNHEY and CDR2 is SVGAGI. The CDR3 loop is CASSYSGQGYQPQHF. For the CDR3, the DNA is TGTGCCAGCAGTTACTCGGGTCAGGGCTATCAGCCCCAGCATTTT.

This clone was seen a single time. CDR3 DNA sequence: TGTGCCACCAGCAGAGCTACTAGCGCCTACAATGAGCAGTTCTTC. It is translated as CATSRATSAYNEQFF. The rearrangement links TRBV15 to TRBJ2-1, with 7 bases fitting TRBD2. Germline assignment: CDR1 LNHNV and CDR2 YYDKDF (reference sequence). The CDR3 length is 15 residues. V trimming: 1 base; J trimming: 2 bases; junction bases outside the gene matches: 2.

This sequence joins TRBV18 and TRBJ1-1; the D gene is possibly TRBD1 (5 bases). The ends were cut back, 1 base at V and 4 bases at J, with 10 bases in the middle. CDR1 is KGHSH, CDR2 LQKENI, per germline. CDR3 length: 14 amino acids. The CDR3 nucleotides read TGTGCCAGCTCACCACAGGGGAGGGGCACTGAAGCTTTCTTT. As protein: CASSPQGRGTEAFF.

The CDR3 nucleotides are TGTGCCAGCAGTAAGGGGGCCTCCTACGAGCAGTACTTC. It specifies CASSKGASYEQYF. The V call is TRBV7-9, the J call TRBJ2-7; 7 bases fit TRBD1. CDR3 length equals 13 residues. Germline V gene lookup returns CDR1 SEHNR and CDR2 FQNEAQ (reference sequence). J lost 0 bases, V lost 6 bases, and 2 bases had no gene match.

The chain employs TRBV5-1 and TRBJ1-4; weak D call: TRBD1 (5 bases). This CDR3 is 16 amino acids long. The germline V gene has CDR1 SGHRS and CDR2 YFSETQ. V lost 2 bases and J lost 2, with 13 bases in between. CDR3 sequence: CASSFNSGRTNEKLFF. The CDR3 DNA reads as TGCGCCAGCAGCTTTAATTCAGGGAGGACTAATGAAAAACTGTTTTTT.

The J gene is TRBJ1-6, the V gene TRBV7-6; 9 nucleotides agree with TRBD1. The CDR3 has 15 amino acids. V dropped 3 bases and J dropped 13; count of bases not matched to a gene: 10. Looked up from germline, CDR1 is SGHVS and CDR2 is FNYEAQ. The CDR3 nucleotides are TGTGCCAGCAGCTTGGGGGACAGGGACGGGTCCCCCCTCCACTTT. Translating it yields CASSLGDRDGSPLHF.

The V gene is TRBV4-2, the J gene TRBJ2-5, with D possibly being TRBD1 (5 bases). The CDR3 loop spans 14 amino acids. V shed 1 base and J shed 6 bases, with 12 bases lying between them. Germline-derived CDR1 and CDR2 are LGHNA and YNFKEQ. CDR3 protein: CASSQVRGFQTQYF. The CDR3 nucleotides are TGTGCCAGCAGCCAAGTTAGGGGCTTTCAGACCCAGTACTTC.

This clone turned up a few times. This sequence joins TRBV4-1 and TRBJ2-3, with 9 positions matching TRBD1. The CDR3 is made up of 16 amino acids. The V gene end was trimmed by 5 bases and the J gene end by 2 bases; junction bases not matched to a gene: 8. Per the germline V gene, CDR1 is MGHRA and CDR2 is YSYEKL. As DNA, the CDR3 is TGCGCCAGCAGCTCGCCGACAGGGGGGGACACAGATACGCAGTATTTT. Residues: CASSSPTGGDTDTQYF.

As regards this clone: Germline is not matched at one junction end, which may reflect a read error. V and J are TRBV11-2 and TRBJ2-7; D is ambiguous. The CDR3 runs 8 residues. The germline gives CDR1 SGHAT, CDR2 FQNNGV. CDR3 sequence (DNA): TGTGCCAGCAGCCCCGCCCCGTTC. Translation gives CASSPAPF.

The gene calls are TRBV7-2 and TRBJ2-7; D may be TRBD1 (5 bases). The CDR3 runs to 18 residues. Germline V gives CDR1 SGHTA, CDR2 FQGNSA. V was pared by 2 bases and J by 1 base, with 21 bases between. CDR3 DNA sequence: TGTGCCAGCAGCTTAAAGGTGGTCGGGTGGGGCCAATCCTACGAGCAGTACTTC. It specifies CASSLKVVGWGQSYEQYF.

The chain links TRBV5-1 to TRBJ2-5; D is unclear. Germline CDR1 SGHRS, CDR2 YFSETQ. Trimming pared 4 bases from V and 5 bases from J, leaving 6 bases between. CDR3 size: 11 residues. CDR3 in DNA: TGCGCCAGCAGCATCGGGGAGACCCAGTACTTC. Its translation is CASSIGETQYF.

The chain is built from TRBV19 and TRBJ1-5; tentative D call: TRBD1 (5 bases). The germline gives CDR1 LNHDA, CDR2 SQIVND (reference sequence). The CDR3 is made up of 14 amino acids. V lost 8 bases and J 0 bases, leaving 11 bases between the germline ends. The CDR3 is CASYDRYSNQPQHF. The CDR3 DNA follows: TGTGCCAGTTACGACAGATATAGCAATCAGCCCCAGCATTTT.

This sequence joins TRBV7-6 and TRBJ1-1, with 7 bases aligning to TRBD1. The germline V gene has CDR1 SGHVS and CDR2 FNYEAQ. This CDR3 has 13 residues. With 4 bases clipped from V and 8 bases from J, the junction kept 7 bases outside the gene matches. CDR3 region: CASSSYRGREAFF. DNA for the CDR3: TGTGCCAGCAGCTCCTACAGGGGCCGAGAAGCTTTCTTT.

This clone was observed once. The J gene is TRBJ2-5, the V gene TRBV10-2; TRBD2 aligns across 7 bases. Germline CDR1 is WSHSY and CDR2 is SAAADI. V lost 2 bases and J lost 5; bases outside the gene matches: 8. The length of the CDR3 is 15 residues. The CDR3 loop reads CASSEQAGRTETQYF. The CDR3 DNA sequence: TGCGCCAGCAGTGAGCAAGCGGGGCGGACGGAGACCCAGTACTTC.

A word on this clone: One end of the junction varies from germline; a read error may be responsible. The chain has TRBV5-4 and TRBJ2-5; 8 positions match TRBD1. The germline gives CDR1 SGHNT, CDR2 YYREEE (reference sequence). The CDR3 length is 14 residues. The CDR3 DNA sequence: TGTGTCAGCAGCTCGGAAGACAGGGGAGAGACCCAGTACTTC. This sequence encodes CVSSSEDRGETQYF. The variable domain in full, with the rest retrieved from reference TRBV5-4 and TRBJ2-5, is ETGVTQSPTHLIKTRGQQVTLRCSSQSGHNTVSWYQQALGQGPQFIFQYYREEENGRGNFPPRFSGLQFPNYSSELNVNALELDDSALYLCVSSSEDRGETQYFGPGTRLLVL.

The chain employs TRBV6-2 or TRBV6-3 and TRBJ2-3; 8 bases are shared with TRBD1. This CDR3 is built from 14 residues. Germline V CDR1 and CDR2: MNHEY, SVGEGT. Trimming cost V 4 bases and J 1 base; bases outside gene matches: 1. The CDR3 loop reads CASSLTGGTDTQYF. CDR3 DNA sequence: TGTGCCAGCAGTTTGACAGGGGGCACAGATACGCAGTATTTT.

The rearrangement joins TRBV28 to TRBJ1-5; no firm D call. Looked up from germline, CDR1 is MDHEN and CDR2 is SYDVKM. V was cut by 3 bases and J by 7 bases, with 16 bases left in between. The CDR3 runs 15 residues. CDR3 sequence: CASSLTGLGRQPQHF. In DNA form, the CDR3 reads TGTGCCAGCAGTTTGACCGGACTAGGGAGACAGCCCCAGCATTTT.

The chain is built from TRBV19 and TRBJ2-2; 8 bases align to TRBD1. The ends lost 11 bases at V and 2 bases at J; junction bases unmatched: 10. Germline V gene sequence: CDR1 LNHDA, CDR2 SQIVND (reference sequence). CDR3 length equals 15 residues. The chain's CDR3 is CACKGQGTNTGELFF. CDR3 nucleotide sequence: TGTGCCTGTAAAGGACAGGGTACCAACACCGGGGAGCTGTTTTTT. Using reference TRBV19 and TRBJ2-2 for the parts outside the CDR3, the full variable domain is DGGITQSPKYLFRKEGQNVTLSCEQNLNHDAMYWYRQDPGQGLRLIYYSQIVNDFQKGDIAEGYSVSREKKESFPLTVTSAQKNPTAFYLCACKGQGTNTGELFFGEGSRLTVL.

This chain joins TRBV5-1 and TRBJ2-7; 8 positions agree with TRBD1. This CDR3 is built from 14 residues. Germline CDR1 SGHRS, CDR2 YFSETQ. The V and J ends lost 3 bases and 3 bases, in that order; junction bases with no gene match: 5. The CDR3 region is CASSWGQASYEQYF. CDR3 sequence (DNA): TGCGCCAGCAGCTGGGGACAGGCCAGCTACGAGCAGTACTTC.

A word on this clone: A junction boundary mismatches the germline segment, possibly from a read error. The rearrangement links TRBV5-4 to TRBJ1-1; D ambiguous. Germline V gene lookup returns CDR1 SGHNT and CDR2 YYREEE (reference sequence). This CDR3 contains 13 residues. The CDR3 protein is CASSLEASTEAFF. DNA of the CDR3: TGTGCCAGCAGTTTGGAAGCGAGCACTGAAGCTTTCTTT.

The V call is TRBV6-1, the J call TRBJ2-5, with 7 bases aligning to TRBD2. CDR3 length equals 15 residues. The trim removed 3 bases at V and 4 bases at J, leaving 8 bases unmatched. Germline V CDR1 and CDR2: MNHNS, SASEGT. CDR3 in amino acids: CASSDSIREGETQYF. DNA of the CDR3: TGTGCCAGCAGTGATTCTATCAGGGAGGGAGAGACCCAGTACTTC.

The chain is built from TRBV9 and TRBJ1-2, with D perhaps matching TRBD1 (6 bases). The germline V and J ends were trimmed by 0 bases and 0 bases, with 12 bases remaining between them. The CDR3 sequence is 16 residues long. CDR1 is SGDLS and CDR2 is YYNGEE in the germline V gene. The CDR3 sequence: CASSVGPTGTNYGYTF. CDR3 bases: TGTGCCAGCAGCGTAGGCCCAACAGGGACTAACTATGGCTACACCTTC.

The chain recombines TRBV28 with TRBJ1-3; weak D call: TRBD1 (5 bases). The CDR3 runs to 16 residues. Trimming cost V 6 bases and J 0 bases, with 15 bases left between them. Germline V gives CDR1 MDHEN, CDR2 SYDVKM. The CDR3 spells CASSYDRRRSGNTIYF. The DNA for the CDR3 is TGTGCCAGCAGCTATGACAGACGCCGCTCTGGAAACACCATATATTTT.